The 24 T cell receptor beta chains listed next were all sequenced from one sample in a study of cytomegalovirus exposure and HLA in healthy donors. Some clones are missing from TCRdb's copy, which holds only in-frame ones; the method was immunoSEQ multiplex PCR. The sample records some 44,000 clones, 80% to 95% being singletons. The sequencing input was PBMCs. The receptors derive from a man aged 18 to 30 in good health and CMV-seronegative.

This chain joins TRBV2 and TRBJ1-1; D possibly corresponds to TRBD1 (6 bases). CDR1 and CDR2 from the germline V gene are SNHLY and FYNNEI. Trimming left V 3 bases short and J 1 base short, with 15 bases between. The CDR3 spans 16 residues. CDR3 sequence: CASSDFPGVPNTEAFF. CDR3 nucleotide sequence: TGTGCCAGCAGTGATTTCCCAGGGGTCCCGAACACTGAAGCTTTCTTT.

This clone appeared a single time. The CDR3 nucleotides read TGTGCCAGCAGCTTAGGACAGGGAAGTCGAAAACTGTTTTTT. Residues: CASSLGQGSRKLFF. The chain couples TRBV11-2 to TRBJ1-4; 7 positions match TRBD1. Germline V gives CDR1 SGHAT, CDR2 FQNNGV. Unmatched junction bases numbered 6, after V lost 1 base and J lost 10 bases. This CDR3 has 14 amino acids.

This chain connects TRBV9 to TRBJ2-3; 8 bases agree with TRBD2. V gave up 4 bases and J gave up 1 base; unmatched junction bases: 2. The CDR3 covers 14 residues. Germline V gene lookup returns CDR1 SGDLS and CDR2 YYNGEE. The CDR3: CASSPAGGTDTQYF. CDR3 sequence (DNA): TGTGCCAGCAGCCCAGCGGGAGGCACAGATACGCAGTATTTT.

The rearrangement uses TRBV6-1 and TRBJ2-5; no clear D gene. Per germline, CDR1 MNHNS and CDR2 SASEGT. V lost 7 bases and J 2 bases, leaving 14 bases between the germline ends. This CDR3 has 14 residues. As DNA, the CDR3 is TGTGCCAGCACCATGTTCGGGTTGCAAGAGACCCAGTACTTC. Translating gives CASTMFGLQETQYF.

This chain joins TRBV7-2 and TRBJ2-3, with D unclear. The CDR3 runs 14 residues. The germline gives CDR1 SGHTA, CDR2 FQGNSA. V was trimmed by 4 bases and J by 0 bases, leaving 8 bases between them. The CDR3 protein is CASSSMSSTDTQYF. Here the CDR3 DNA reads TGTGCCAGCAGCTCCATGTCAAGCACAGATACGCAGTATTTT.

J is TRBJ2-5 and V is TRBV6-1; TRBD2 matches 8 bases. V lost 2 bases to trimming and J lost 1 base; unmatched junction nucleotides: 6. Germline V gene lookup returns CDR1 MNHNS and CDR2 SASEGT. CDR3 size: 16 residues. The DNA of the CDR3 is TGTGCCAGCAGTGAAAGAAGAAGCGGGGGCCAAGAGACCCAGTACTTC. Encoded protein: CASSERRSGGQETQYF.

This clone was picked up a small number of times. The rearrangement uses TRBV5-1 and TRBJ2-3, with 10 positions matching TRBD2. Germline CDR1 and CDR2: SGHRS and YFSETQ. The CDR3 spans 15 residues. The ends lost 5 bases at V and 3 bases at J; junction bases unmatched: 6. The CDR3 DNA reads TGCGCCAGCAGAACTAGCGGGGTAGGGACAGATACGCAGTATTTT. Its translation: CASRTSGVGTDTQYF.

The gene calls are TRBV12-5 and TRBJ1-3; D perhaps matches TRBD1 (5 bases). Germline-derived CDR1 and CDR2 are LGHNT and FRNRAP. The V end lost 5 bases, the J end lost 3 bases, and 8 bases lay between the germline ends. This CDR3 region has 13 residues. The CDR3 region has the DNA TGTGCTAGTGGTCGCGGGGGTGGAAACACCATATATTTT. Translating gives CASGRGGGNTIYF.

The genes are TRBV4-1 and TRBJ1-2, with D tentatively TRBD1 (5 bases). This CDR3 has 15 amino acids. The V end lost 4 bases, the J end lost 1 base, and 13 bases lay between the germline ends. Germline V gives CDR1 MGHRA, CDR2 YSYEKL. CDR3 amino acids: CASSPTLTDNYGYTF. In DNA form, the CDR3 reads TGCGCCAGCAGCCCAACTTTGACAGATAACTATGGCTACACCTTC.

J is TRBJ2-7 and V is TRBV4-2; tentatively, D is TRBD2 (7 bases). V was trimmed by 1 base and J by 3 bases, leaving 25 bases between them. The germline CDR1 and CDR2 sequences are LGHNA and YNFKEQ. The length of the CDR3 is 19 residues. As DNA, the CDR3 is TGTGCCAGCAGCCAAGTTACCGGGGGGCCCTTTACTACAGACTACGAGCAGTACTTC. Translating it yields CASSQVTGGPFTTDYEQYF.

This sequence joins TRBV11-2 and TRBJ1-6; possible D gene TRBD1, 6 bases. Trimming left V 4 bases short and J 0 bases short, with 16 bases between. Germline CDR1 is SGHAT and CDR2 is FQNNGV. This CDR3 comprises 18 residues. CDR3 coding DNA: TGTGCCAGCAGCTCCTGGACAGCCTACGGCTCCTATAATTCACCCCTCCACTTT. Protein product: CASSSWTAYGSYNSPLHF.

This chain uses TRBV9 with TRBJ2-5; 7 bases fit TRBD1. The germline V gene encodes CDR1 SGDLS and CDR2 YYNGEE. V lost 1 base and J lost 1; bases outside the gene matches: 7. CDR3 size: 16 residues. This chain's CDR3 is CASSVTPGQSQETQYF. CDR3 DNA: TGTGCCAGCAGCGTAACACCGGGACAGTCCCAAGAGACCCAGTACTTC.

The J gene is TRBJ2-1, the V gene TRBV29-1; D is possibly TRBD2 (5 bases). Germline lookup yields CDR1 SQVTM and CDR2 ANQGSEA. This CDR3 comprises 13 residues. V lost 1 base, J lost 8 bases, and 12 bases lay in between. CDR3 sequence reads: CSVEGGLVDEQFF. The CDR3, as DNA: TGCAGCGTTGAAGGAGGGCTGGTCGATGAGCAGTTCTTC.

The chain has TRBV7-6 and TRBJ1-1, with D perhaps matching TRBD1 (6 bases). The V end lost 6 bases, the J end lost 1 base, and 9 bases lay between the germline ends. This CDR3 is built from 13 residues. Per the germline V gene, CDR1 is SGHVS and CDR2 is FNYEAQ. This CDR3 reads CASRPTGNTEAFF. CDR3 DNA sequence: TGTGCCAGCAGACCGACAGGGAACACTGAAGCTTTCTTT. Filled out from reference TRBV7-6 and TRBJ1-1, the complete variable domain reads GAGVSQSPRYKVTKRGQDVALRCDPISGHVSLYWYRQALGQGPEFLTYFNYEAQQDKSGLPNDRFSAERPEGSISTLTIQRTEQRDSAMYRCASRPTGNTEAFFGQGTRLTVV.

The CDR3 DNA reads TGTGCCAGCAGCCCCGGTAGCTCTGGGGCCAACGTCCTGACTTTC. Translating gives CASSPGSSGANVLTF. This chain joins TRBV9 and TRBJ2-6; D not resolved. This CDR3 spans 15 amino acids. Germline CDR1 and CDR2: SGDLS and YYNGEE. V was clipped by 4 bases and J by 0 bases, with 8 bases between them.

J is TRBJ1-4 and V is TRBV19; D possibly corresponds to TRBD1 (5 bases). V was cut by 5 bases and J by 0 bases, with 13 bases left in between. This CDR3 region has 16 residues. Germline V gene lookup returns CDR1 LNHDA and CDR2 SQIVND (reference sequence). CDR3 in DNA: TGTGCCAGTAGTCCGCGTTTACAGGCAACTAATGAAAAACTGTTTTTT. It specifies CASSPRLQATNEKLFF.

This chain connects TRBV18 to TRBJ2-2; the D gene is possibly TRBD1 (5 bases). Trimming took 6 bases from V and 5 from J, leaving 13 bases between them. The CDR3 contains 14 residues. CDR1 and CDR2 (germline): KGHSH, LQKENI. CDR3 amino acids: CASSSSGITGELFF. The CDR3 DNA sequence: TGTGCCAGCTCCTCATCAGGGATTACCGGGGAGCTGTTTTTT.

The table lists this clone with a few counts. The V call is TRBV9, the J call TRBJ2-2, with TRBD2 identical over 10 bases. After removal of 0 bases from V and 5 bases from J, the junction contained 7 bases not matched to a gene. Germline CDR1 and CDR2: SGDLS and YYNGEE. The CDR3 is 17 amino acids. CDR3 sequence reads: CASSVAERGGQTGELFF. CDR3 nucleotide sequence: TGTGCCAGCAGCGTAGCGGAGCGGGGGGGCCAAACCGGGGAGCTGTTTTTT.

The chain is built from TRBV7-9 and TRBJ2-1; TRBD2 matches 10 bases. Germline V gives CDR1 SEHNR, CDR2 FQNEAQ (reference sequence). J was trimmed by 0 bases and V by 1 base; bases with no gene match: 9. The CDR3 totals 19 residues. DNA for the CDR3: TGTGCCAGCAGCTTAGTAGGTCTAGCGGGGGTGAGCTCCTACAATGAGCAGTTCTTC. It yields the protein CASSLVGLAGVSSYNEQFF.

The chain links TRBV6-5 to TRBJ2-7; 8 bases map to TRBD2. Losses at the gene ends were 10 bases for V and 6 bases for J; bases not matched to a gene: 8. CDR3 length: 12 residues. In germline, CDR1 is MNHEY, CDR2 SVGAGI. Here the CDR3 reads CATGGDLSEQYF. CDR3 DNA sequence: TGTGCCACGGGGGGGGATCTCTCCGAGCAGTACTTC.

The CDR3 DNA reads TGTGCCAGCAGTGCTCTACGAGGGACTAGCACCGGGGAGCTGTTTTTT. Its protein product is CASSALRGTSTGELFF. The V gene is TRBV6-1, the J gene TRBJ2-2, with 8 positions matching TRBD2. V shed 4 bases and J 4 bases; nucleotides not matched to a gene: 8. This CDR3 comprises 16 residues. Per germline, CDR1 MNHNS and CDR2 SASEGT.

This chain uses TRBV9 with TRBJ1-1; possibly TRBD1 for D (5 bases). CDR3 length equals 14 residues. CDR1 and CDR2 (germline): SGDLS, YYNGEE. V was trimmed by 0 bases and J by 5 bases, leaving 11 bases between them. In DNA, the CDR3 is TGTGCCAGCAGCGTAGGAGGAGGGGCGACTGAAGCTTTCTTT. Translation: CASSVGGGATEAFF. The variable domain in full, completed from reference TRBV9 and TRBJ1-1, reads DSGVTQTPKHLITATGQRVTLRCSPRSGDLSVYWYQQSLDQGLQFLIQYYNGEERAKGNILERFSAQQFPDLHSELNLSSLELGDSALYFCASSVGGGATEAFFGQGTRLTVV.

This rearrangement joins TRBV10-3 to TRBJ2-3; 8 bases match TRBD2. Germline trimming cut 10 bases from V and 6 bases from J; bases unmatched to any gene: 15. Germline values: CDR1 ENHRY, CDR2 SYGVKD. The CDR3 runs to 15 residues. The CDR3 is CANPGVSGTEDTQYF. The CDR3 DNA reads TGTGCCAATCCCGGGGTTAGCGGGACCGAGGATACGCAGTATTTT.

The rearrangement uses TRBV6-6 and TRBJ2-5, with TRBD1 matching 10 bases. Germline CDR1 MNHNY, CDR2 SVGAGI (reference sequence). V lost 6 bases, J lost 2 bases, and 9 bases stayed unmatched. The CDR3 runs 16 residues. CDR3 region: CASSPTGQGVQETQYF. Here the CDR3 DNA reads TGTGCCAGCAGCCCTACCGGACAGGGGGTACAAGAGACCCAGTACTTC.